The text below deals with one T cell receptor beta chain. Its cognate antigen is unknown. CDR1 is MDHEN and CDR2 is SYDVKM in the germline V gene. This CDR3 is 16 amino acids long. The ends lost 2 bases at V and 11 bases at J; junction bases unmatched: 15. The record originates from a study of cytomegalovirus exposure and HLA in healthy donors. Regarding the study as a whole: Among TCR beta chains, those listed as cytomegalovirus-associated numbered about 150. There were reportedly fewer N-insertions in an Asian-associated ancestry cluster than the approximately 600-donor mean, in a later analysis. Most sequenced TCRs were rare (though some public TCRs occurred in many donors).

PCR employed 60 Vbeta and 13 Jbeta primers. The data were produced by immunoSEQ multiplex PCR, yet TCRdb's version contains in-frame clones alone and is incomplete. The table records some 190,000 clones, about nine tenths of them present only once. Input material: PBMCs. V usage is TRBV28 and J usage is TRBJ2-5; TRBD2 matches 9 bases. The origin of this receptor is a man aged 30 to 45 in good health and CMV-seronegative. The CDR3 bases are TGTGCCAGCAGTTTAGTGGCCTTGCGGGAGGGAGGGGAGCAGTACTTC. As protein: CASSLVALREGGEQYF.